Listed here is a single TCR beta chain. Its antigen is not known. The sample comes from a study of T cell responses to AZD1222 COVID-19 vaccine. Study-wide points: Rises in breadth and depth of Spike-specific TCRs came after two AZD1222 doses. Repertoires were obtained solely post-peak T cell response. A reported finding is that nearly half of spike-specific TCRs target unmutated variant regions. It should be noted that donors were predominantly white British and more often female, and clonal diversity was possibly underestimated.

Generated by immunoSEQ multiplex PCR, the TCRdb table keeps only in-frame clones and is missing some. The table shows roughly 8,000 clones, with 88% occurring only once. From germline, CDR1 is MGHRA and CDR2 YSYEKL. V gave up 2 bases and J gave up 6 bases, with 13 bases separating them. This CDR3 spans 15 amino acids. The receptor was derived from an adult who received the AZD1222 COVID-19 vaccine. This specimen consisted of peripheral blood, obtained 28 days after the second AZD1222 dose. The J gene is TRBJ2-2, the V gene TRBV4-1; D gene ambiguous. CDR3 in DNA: TGCGCCAGCAGCCAAAGTTTATTGGTCGCCGGGGAGCTGTTTTTT. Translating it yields CASSQSLLVAGELFF.